This passage covers 5 T cell receptor beta chains from one sample sequenced in a study of cytomegalovirus exposure and HLA in healthy donors. Vbeta (60) and Jbeta (13) primers were used in the PCR. Clones were sequenced by immunoSEQ multiplex PCR, and TCRdb holds only the in-frame ones, with some missing. The sample holds approximately 160,000 clones, about three quarters seen once. Sample: PBMCs. These TCRs come from a woman in her 40s in good health and CMV-seropositive.

The V and J genes are TRBV6-5 and TRBJ2-1; 11 bases are a match to TRBD1. This CDR3 region has 16 residues. The V gene end was trimmed by 2 bases and the J gene end by 9 bases; junction bases not matched to a gene: 9. Per the germline V gene, CDR1 is MNHEY and CDR2 is SVGAGI. This chain's CDR3 is CASSYTGTGGLGEQFF. The CDR3 coding sequence is TGTGCCAGCAGTTACACCGGGACAGGGGGTTTAGGTGAGCAGTTCTTC.

In this sample, this clone turned up a few times. The V and J genes are TRBV19 and TRBJ1-5; TRBD1 aligns across 7 bases. V was pared by 0 bases and J by 8 bases, with 7 bases of the junction left unmatched. CDR1 and CDR2 (germline): LNHDA, SQIVND (reference sequence). The CDR3 runs to 15 residues. Written as DNA, the CDR3 is TGTGCCAGTAGTATAGAGCAGGGGGGTCCAGAGCCCCAGCATTTT. This encodes CASSIEQGGPEPQHF.

V and J are TRBV19 and TRBJ2-1; D ambiguous. The CDR3 contains 16 residues. The germline CDR1 and CDR2 sequences are LNHDA and SQIVND (reference sequence). V was shortened by 1 base and J by 0 bases, with 10 bases between the two germline ends. As DNA, the CDR3 is TGTGCCAGTAGTATAGTTGCGGTAACCTCCTACAATGAGCAGTTCTTC. Its protein product is CASSIVAVTSYNEQFF. The full variable domain, its missing parts supplied by reference TRBV19 and TRBJ2-1, is DGGITQSPKYLFRKEGQNVTLSCEQNLNHDAMYWYRQDPGQGLRLIYYSQIVNDFQKGDIAEGYSVSREKKESFPLTVTSAQKNPTAFYLCASSIVAVTSYNEQFFGPGTRLTVL.

The V and J genes are TRBV7-2 and TRBJ1-1; maybe TRBD1 (5 bases). Germline CDR1 and CDR2: SGHTA and FQGNSA. Trimming removed 4 bases at V and 1 base at J, with 7 bases between. There are 13 residues in the CDR3. CDR3 loop: CASSSQGNTEAFF. The CDR3 DNA is TGTGCCAGCAGCTCGCAGGGGAACACTGAAGCTTTCTTT.

The rearrangement links TRBV5-8 to TRBJ1-1; D is perhaps TRBD1 (5 bases). Deletions cut 4 bases from V and 6 bases from J, with 16 bases between. This CDR3 region has 14 residues. Germline-derived CDR1 and CDR2 are SGHTS and YDEGEE. This chain's CDR3 is CASSVDGPRAEAFF. The CDR3 bases are TGTGCCAGCAGCGTGGACGGCCCCAGGGCTGAAGCTTTCTTT.